The clone carrying this T cell receptor (beta chain) was observed a handful of times. Antigen: not known. PCR was performed a second time for roughly 6 to 12 cycles using a sample-barcoded 5' primer and a J-beta primer mix. Each cDNA molecule was tagged by a template-switch adaptor that had 12 random nucleotides. Paired-end reads containing CDR3 totaled no fewer than 2.5 million for each sample. TCRdb reprocessed the 5' RACE reads with MiXCR, giving one entry per CDR3 protein. The sample carries approximately 1,700,000 distinct CDR3 sequences, more than 35% recorded once. This CDR3 comprises 12 residues. V gave up 0 bases and J gave up 9 bases, with 7 bases separating them. Germline CDR1 is SGHKS and CDR2 is YYEKEE (reference sequence). The data belong to a study of blood T cells in healthy people across ages. Study outcomes and limitations: Per million T cells, TCR beta diversity dropped roughly linearly as age increased.

The rearrangement joins TRBV5-5 to TRBJ2-1; D is undetermined. The receptor was isolated from a human donor in good health. Source material: blood. The CDR3 loop reads CASSLVTPEQFF. The CDR3 DNA reads as TGTGCCAGCAGCTTGGTCACCCCTGAGCAGTTCTTC. The full variable domain, with the rest looked up from reference TRBV5-5 and TRBJ2-1, is DAGVTQSPTHLIKTRGQQVTLRCSPISGHKSVSWYQQVLGQGPQFIFQYYEKEERGRGNFPDRFSARQFPNYSSELNVNALLLGDSALYLCASSLVTPEQFFGPGTRLTVL.